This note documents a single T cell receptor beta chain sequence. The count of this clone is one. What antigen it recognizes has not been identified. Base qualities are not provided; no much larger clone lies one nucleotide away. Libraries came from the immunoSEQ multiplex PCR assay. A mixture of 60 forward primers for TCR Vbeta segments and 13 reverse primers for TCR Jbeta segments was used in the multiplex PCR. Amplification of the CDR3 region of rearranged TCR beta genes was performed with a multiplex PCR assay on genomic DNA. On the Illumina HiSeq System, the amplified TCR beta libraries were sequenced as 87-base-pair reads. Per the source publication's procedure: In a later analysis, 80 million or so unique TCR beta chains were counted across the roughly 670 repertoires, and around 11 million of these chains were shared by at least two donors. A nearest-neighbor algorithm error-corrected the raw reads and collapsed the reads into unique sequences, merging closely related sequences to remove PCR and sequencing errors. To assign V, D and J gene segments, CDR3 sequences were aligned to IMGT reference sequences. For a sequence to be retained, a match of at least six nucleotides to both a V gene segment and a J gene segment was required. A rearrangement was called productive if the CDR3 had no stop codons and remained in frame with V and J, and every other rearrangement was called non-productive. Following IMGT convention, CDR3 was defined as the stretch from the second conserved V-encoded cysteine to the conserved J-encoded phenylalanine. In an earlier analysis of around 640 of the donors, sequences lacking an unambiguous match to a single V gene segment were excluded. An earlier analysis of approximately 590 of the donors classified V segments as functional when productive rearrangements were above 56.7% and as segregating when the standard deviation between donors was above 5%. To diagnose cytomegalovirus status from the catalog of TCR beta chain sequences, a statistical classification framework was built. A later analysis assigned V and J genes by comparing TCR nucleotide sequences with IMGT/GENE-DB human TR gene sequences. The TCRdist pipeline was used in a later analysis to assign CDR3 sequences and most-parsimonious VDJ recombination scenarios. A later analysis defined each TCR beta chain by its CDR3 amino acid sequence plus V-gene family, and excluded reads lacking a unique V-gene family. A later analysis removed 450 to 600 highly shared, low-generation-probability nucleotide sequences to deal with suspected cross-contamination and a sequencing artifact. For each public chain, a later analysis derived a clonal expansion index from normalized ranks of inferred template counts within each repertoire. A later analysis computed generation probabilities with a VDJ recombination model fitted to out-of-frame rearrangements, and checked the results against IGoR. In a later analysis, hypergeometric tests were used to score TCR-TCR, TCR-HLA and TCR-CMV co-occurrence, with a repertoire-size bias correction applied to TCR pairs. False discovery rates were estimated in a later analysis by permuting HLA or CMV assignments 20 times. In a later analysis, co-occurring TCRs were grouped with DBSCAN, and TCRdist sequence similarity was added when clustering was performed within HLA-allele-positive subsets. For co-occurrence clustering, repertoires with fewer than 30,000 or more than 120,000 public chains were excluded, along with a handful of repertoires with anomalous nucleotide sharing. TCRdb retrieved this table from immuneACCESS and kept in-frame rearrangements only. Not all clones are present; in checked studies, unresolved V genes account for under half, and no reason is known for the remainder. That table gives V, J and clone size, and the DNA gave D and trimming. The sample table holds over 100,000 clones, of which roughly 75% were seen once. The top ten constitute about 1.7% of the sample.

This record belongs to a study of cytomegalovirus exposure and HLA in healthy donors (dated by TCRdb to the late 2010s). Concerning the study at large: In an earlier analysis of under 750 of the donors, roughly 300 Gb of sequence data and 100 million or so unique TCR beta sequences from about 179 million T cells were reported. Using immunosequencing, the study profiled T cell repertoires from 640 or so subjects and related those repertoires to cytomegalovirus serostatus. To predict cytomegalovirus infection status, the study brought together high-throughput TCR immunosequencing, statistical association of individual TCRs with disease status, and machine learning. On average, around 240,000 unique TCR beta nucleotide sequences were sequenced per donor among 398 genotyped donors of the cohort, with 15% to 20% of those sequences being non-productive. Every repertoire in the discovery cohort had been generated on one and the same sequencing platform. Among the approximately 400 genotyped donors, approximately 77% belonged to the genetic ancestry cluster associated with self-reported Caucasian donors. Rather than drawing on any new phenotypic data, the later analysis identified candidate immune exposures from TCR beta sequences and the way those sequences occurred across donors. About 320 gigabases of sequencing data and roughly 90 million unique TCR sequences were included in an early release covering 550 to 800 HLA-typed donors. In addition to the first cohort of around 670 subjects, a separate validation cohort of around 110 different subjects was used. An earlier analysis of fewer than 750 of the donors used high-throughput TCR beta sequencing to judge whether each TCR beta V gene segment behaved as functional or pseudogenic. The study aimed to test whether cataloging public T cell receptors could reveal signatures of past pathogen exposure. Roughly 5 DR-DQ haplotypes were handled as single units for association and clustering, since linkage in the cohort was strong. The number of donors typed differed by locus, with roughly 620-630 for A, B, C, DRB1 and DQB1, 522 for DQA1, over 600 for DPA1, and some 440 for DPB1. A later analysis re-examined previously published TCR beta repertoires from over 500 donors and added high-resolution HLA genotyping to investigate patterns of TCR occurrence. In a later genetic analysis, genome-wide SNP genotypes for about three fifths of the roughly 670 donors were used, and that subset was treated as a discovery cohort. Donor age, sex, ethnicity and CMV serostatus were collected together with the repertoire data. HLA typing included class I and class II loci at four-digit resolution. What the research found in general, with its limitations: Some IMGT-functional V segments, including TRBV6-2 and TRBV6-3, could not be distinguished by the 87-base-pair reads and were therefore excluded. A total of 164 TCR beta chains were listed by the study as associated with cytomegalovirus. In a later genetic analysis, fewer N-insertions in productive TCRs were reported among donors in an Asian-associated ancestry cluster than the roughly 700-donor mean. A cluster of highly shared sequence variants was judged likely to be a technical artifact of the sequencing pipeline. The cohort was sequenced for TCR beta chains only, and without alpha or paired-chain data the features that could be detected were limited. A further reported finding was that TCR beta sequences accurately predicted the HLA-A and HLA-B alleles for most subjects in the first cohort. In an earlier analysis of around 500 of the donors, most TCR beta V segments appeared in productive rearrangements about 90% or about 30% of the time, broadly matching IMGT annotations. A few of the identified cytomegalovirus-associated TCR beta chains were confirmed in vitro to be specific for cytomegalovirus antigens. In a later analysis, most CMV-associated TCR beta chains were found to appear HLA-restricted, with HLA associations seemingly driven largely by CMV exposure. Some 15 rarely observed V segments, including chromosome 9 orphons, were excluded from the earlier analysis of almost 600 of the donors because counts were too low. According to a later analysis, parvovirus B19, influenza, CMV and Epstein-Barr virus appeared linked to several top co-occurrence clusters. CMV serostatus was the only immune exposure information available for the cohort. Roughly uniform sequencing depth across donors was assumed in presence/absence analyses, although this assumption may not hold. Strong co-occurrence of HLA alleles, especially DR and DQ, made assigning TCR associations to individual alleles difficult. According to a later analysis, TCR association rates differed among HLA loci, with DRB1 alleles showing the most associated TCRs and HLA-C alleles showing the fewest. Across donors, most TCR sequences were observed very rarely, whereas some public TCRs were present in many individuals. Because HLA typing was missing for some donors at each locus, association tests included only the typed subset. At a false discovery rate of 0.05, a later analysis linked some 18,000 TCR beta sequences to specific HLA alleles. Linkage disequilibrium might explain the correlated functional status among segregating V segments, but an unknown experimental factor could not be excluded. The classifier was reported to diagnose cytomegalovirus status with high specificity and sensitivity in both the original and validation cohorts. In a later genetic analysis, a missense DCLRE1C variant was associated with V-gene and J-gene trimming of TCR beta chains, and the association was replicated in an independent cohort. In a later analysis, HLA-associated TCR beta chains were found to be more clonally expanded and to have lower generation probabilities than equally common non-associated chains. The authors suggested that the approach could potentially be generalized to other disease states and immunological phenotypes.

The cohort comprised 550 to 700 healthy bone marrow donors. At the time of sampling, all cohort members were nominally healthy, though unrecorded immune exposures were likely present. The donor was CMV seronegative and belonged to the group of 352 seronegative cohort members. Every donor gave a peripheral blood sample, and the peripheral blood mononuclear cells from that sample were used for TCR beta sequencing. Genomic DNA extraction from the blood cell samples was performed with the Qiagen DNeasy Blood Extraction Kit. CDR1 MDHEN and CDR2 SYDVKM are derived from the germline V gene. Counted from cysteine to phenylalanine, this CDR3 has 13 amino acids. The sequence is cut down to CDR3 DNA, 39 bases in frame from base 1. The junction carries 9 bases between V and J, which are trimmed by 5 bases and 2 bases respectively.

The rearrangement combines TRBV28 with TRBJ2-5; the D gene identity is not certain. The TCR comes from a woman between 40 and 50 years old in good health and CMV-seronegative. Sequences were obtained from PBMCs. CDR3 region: CASSPHMQETQYF. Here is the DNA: TGTGCCAGCAGTCCCCACATGCAAGAGACCCAGTACTTC.